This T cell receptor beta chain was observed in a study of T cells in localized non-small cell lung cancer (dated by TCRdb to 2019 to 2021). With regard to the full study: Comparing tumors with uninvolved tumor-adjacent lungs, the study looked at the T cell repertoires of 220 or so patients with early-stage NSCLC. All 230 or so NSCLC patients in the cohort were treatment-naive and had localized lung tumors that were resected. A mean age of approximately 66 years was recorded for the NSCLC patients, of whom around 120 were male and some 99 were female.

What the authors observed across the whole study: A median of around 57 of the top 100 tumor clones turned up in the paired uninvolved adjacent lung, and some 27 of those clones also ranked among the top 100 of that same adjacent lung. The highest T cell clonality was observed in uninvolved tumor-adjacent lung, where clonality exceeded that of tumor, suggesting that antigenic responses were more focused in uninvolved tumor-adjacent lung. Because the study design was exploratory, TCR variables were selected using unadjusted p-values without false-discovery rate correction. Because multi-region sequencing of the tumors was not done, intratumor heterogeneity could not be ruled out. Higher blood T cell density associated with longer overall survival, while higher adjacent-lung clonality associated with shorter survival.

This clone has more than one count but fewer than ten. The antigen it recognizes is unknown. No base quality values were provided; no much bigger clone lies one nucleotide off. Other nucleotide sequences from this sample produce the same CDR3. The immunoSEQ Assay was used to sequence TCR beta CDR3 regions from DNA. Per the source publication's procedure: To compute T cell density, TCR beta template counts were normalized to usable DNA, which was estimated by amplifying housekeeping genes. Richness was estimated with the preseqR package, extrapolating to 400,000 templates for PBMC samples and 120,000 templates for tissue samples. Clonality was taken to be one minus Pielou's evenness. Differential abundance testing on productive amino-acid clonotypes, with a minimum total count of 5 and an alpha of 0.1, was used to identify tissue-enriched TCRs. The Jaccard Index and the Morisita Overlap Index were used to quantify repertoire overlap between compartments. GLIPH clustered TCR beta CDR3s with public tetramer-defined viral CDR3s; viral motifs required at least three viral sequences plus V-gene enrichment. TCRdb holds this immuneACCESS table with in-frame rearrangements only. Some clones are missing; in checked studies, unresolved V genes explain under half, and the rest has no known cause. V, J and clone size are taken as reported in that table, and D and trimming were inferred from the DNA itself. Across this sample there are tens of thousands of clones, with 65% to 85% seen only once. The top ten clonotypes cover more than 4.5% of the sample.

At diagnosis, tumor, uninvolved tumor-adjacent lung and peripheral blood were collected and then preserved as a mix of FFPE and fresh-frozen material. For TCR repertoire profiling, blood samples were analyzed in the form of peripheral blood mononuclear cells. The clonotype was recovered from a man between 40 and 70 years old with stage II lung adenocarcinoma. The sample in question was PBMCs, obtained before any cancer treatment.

The DNA sequence follows: TGTGCCAGTAGCCCGGGACAGGGTAATAATGAAAAACTGTTTTTT. The encoded protein is CASSPGQGNNEKLFF. This chain joins TRBV19 to TRBJ1-4, and 9 junction bases match TRBD1. After removal of 6 bases from V and 4 bases from J, the junction retains 6 bases not matched to a gene. The CDR1 and CDR2 encoded by the germline V gene (reference sequence) are LNHDA and SQIVND. The CDR3 holds 15 amino acids from the cysteine to the phenylalanine. Here the CDR3 DNA is all that survives: 45 bases in frame from base 1.